This T cell receptor beta chain was documented in a study of blood T cell repertoires in COVID-19. In the study overall: Sites across the United States, Italy and Spain contributed samples from acute and convalescent COVID-19. Nucleic acid was either cDNA or gDNA, and it came from T cells, B-cell-depleted T cells, or PBMCs.

This clone was recorded only once. In the study's own analysis: Reference gene primer amplification in the assay estimated nucleated cell counts. Data came from immunoSEQ multiplex PCR; TCRdb stores just in-frame clones and leaves some out. The V and J calls and the clone size are those of that table, but D and trimming were determined from the DNA. Of 200,000 to 250,000 clones in the sample, nearly 90% were seen once. This receptor was obtained from a young man with active or convalescent COVID-19. Specimen: peripheral blood.

CDR3 sequence: CATAGTVWNEQFF. The DNA for the CDR3 is TGTGCCACCGCGGGGACCGTTTGGAATGAGCAGTTCTTC. The rearrangement joins TRBV24-1 to TRBJ2-1; weak D call: TRBD2 (6 bases). The V end was cut by 9 bases, the J end by 7 bases, with 15 bases between. Germline lookup yields CDR1 KGHDR and CDR2 SFDVKD. The CDR3 is 13 residues long.